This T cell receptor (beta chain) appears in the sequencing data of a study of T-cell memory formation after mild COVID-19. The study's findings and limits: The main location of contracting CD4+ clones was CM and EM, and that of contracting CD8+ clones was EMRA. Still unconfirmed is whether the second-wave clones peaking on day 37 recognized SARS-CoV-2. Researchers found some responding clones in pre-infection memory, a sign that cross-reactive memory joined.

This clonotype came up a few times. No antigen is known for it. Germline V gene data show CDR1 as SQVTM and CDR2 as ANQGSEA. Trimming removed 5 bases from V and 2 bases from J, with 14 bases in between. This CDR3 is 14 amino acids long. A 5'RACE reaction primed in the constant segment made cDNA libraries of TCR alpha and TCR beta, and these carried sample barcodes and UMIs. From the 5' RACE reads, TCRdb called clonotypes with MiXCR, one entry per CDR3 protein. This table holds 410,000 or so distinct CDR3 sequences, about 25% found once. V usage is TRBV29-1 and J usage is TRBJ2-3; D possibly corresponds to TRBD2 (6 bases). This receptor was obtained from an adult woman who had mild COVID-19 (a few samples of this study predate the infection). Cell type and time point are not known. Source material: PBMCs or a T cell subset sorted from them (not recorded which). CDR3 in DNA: TGCAGCGTTTTGGGAGGCAGATACACAGATACGCAGTATTTT. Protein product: CSVLGGRYTDTQYF.